This TCR beta chain was sequenced in a study of T cells in Graves' hyperthyroidism and ophthalmopathy. CDR3 length equals 14 residues. Deletions cut 3 bases from V and 1 base from J, with 9 bases between. Germline V gene data show CDR1 as LGHDT and CDR2 as YNNKEL (reference sequence). Amplified regions were TCR beta CDR3 sequences from RNA transcripts. TCR CDR3 regions were first amplified by RT-PCR with HTBI primers. TCRdb ran MiXCR on the multiplex PCR reads and lists one entry per CDR3 protein. The table records roughly 380,000 distinct CDR3 sequences, approximately 13% of them present only once. General study findings and limits: Model predictions of ophthalmopathy came a median approximately 6 months before onset. In the blood, most expanded thyroid clonotypes above 0.001 appeared as well.

This clonotype was seen many times. Antigen: not known. Diagnosis of hyperthyroidism was new in patients aged 18 to 65, and its duration was under 2 months. This TCR was recovered from a woman aged 18-29 years with Graves' hyperthyroidism. The sample was blood. The V call is TRBV3-1, the J call TRBJ1-1; the D is unclear. Here the CDR3 DNA reads TGTGCCAGCAGCCACGGACTGAGGAACACTGAAGCTTTCTTT. It codes for CASSHGLRNTEAFF.